This T cell receptor beta chain was profiled in a study of neurological immune-mediated disorders. The CDR3 is 15 amino acids. Germline V gene sequence: CDR1 KGHDR, CDR2 SFDVKD. Trimming removed 4 bases at V and 1 base at J, with 12 bases between. Preparation of the unsorted libraries drew on 2 million PBMCs stored at -80 C. Overall study findings and caveats: As far as clinical or MRI features were concerned, none was associated with the multiple sclerosis repertoire cluster.

TCRdb fed the 5' RACE reads into MiXCR, producing one record per CDR3 protein. The sample consists of about 62,000 distinct CDR3 sequences, approximately 3.7% of them appearing once. This clonotype was counted at least ten times. Its antigen is not known. The sequenced sample consisted of PBMCs. This chain uses TRBV24-1 with TRBJ2-5, with TRBD2 as a possible D gene (5 bases). The sequence came from a woman aged 45-60 years with multiple sclerosis. The CDR3 DNA reads as TGTGCCACCAGTGACCCCCGGGGAACCCAAGAGACCCAGTACTTC. It is translated as CATSDPRGTQETQYF.